Each of the 30 T cell receptor beta chains below was sequenced from the same sample in a study of regulatory T cells in long-lasting Graves disease. Time point: newly diagnosed GD, antithyroid drugs for less than 3 months. With RNA extracted from PBMCs as input, the TCR library was made. Investigators prepared the TCR beta libraries by applying iRepertoire HTBI primers and Arm-PCR of CDR3 regions. TCRdb reanalysed the multiplex PCR reads using MiXCR and keeps one entry per CDR3 protein. Found here are about 220,000 distinct CDR3 sequences, approximately 19% of them singletons; the top ten hold approximately 10%. The data also belong to a second study, concerning T cells in Graves' hyperthyroidism and ophthalmopathy.

Sequencing was performed on peripheral blood mononuclear cells (PBMCs), taken at new diagnosis, from a patient treated with antithyroid drugs. The receptors stem from a young woman with Graves disease.

J is TRBJ1-1 and V is TRBV18; perhaps TRBD1 as D (6 bases). The V end lost 1 base, the J end lost 3 bases, and 9 bases lay between the germline ends. This CDR3 region has 14 residues. Germline V gene lookup returns CDR1 KGHSH and CDR2 LQKENI. CDR3 in amino acids: CASSPRGQDTEAFF. CDR3 bases: TGTGCCAGCTCACCACGGGGGCAGGACACTGAAGCTTTCTTT.

With regard to this clonotype: This CDR3 fails to terminate in the conserved phenylalanine or tryptophan, so it likely reflects a read error. This chain joins TRBV30 and TRBJ2-7; no firm D call. Trimming shortened V by 7 bases and J by 2 bases, and 21 bases separated the two germline ends. Germline CDR1 reads GTSNPN; CDR2 reads SVGIG (reference sequence). CDR3 size: 15 residues. CDR3 residues: CASTERSSSTYEQYL. CDR3 nucleotides: TGTGCCTCCACGGAAAGGTCTTCCTCTACCTACGAGCAGTACTTG.

This clonotype was recorded at least ten times. The chain has TRBV10-3 and TRBJ1-3; D is unclear. This CDR3 has 13 residues. Trimming removed 10 bases from V and 2 bases from J, with 12 bases in between. Germline-derived CDR1 and CDR2 are ENHRY and SYGVKD. The CDR3: CATEAYTGNTIYF. CDR3 DNA: TGTGCCACAGAGGCTTATACTGGAAACACCATATATTTT.

In its sample, this clonotype was seen many times. This chain links TRBV12-3 or TRBV12-4 with TRBJ2-1; 10 positions match TRBD2. This CDR3 region has 15 residues. V was clipped by 3 bases and J by 4 bases; unmatched bases: 3. Here the CDR3 reads CASSFHSGGYNEQFF. The CDR3, as DNA: TGTGCCAGCAGTTTTCATAGCGGGGGGTACAATGAGCAGTTCTTC.

Comments on this clonotype: The conserved phenylalanine or tryptophan normally closing the CDR3 is absent here, so this likely arose from a read error. The chain employs TRBV30 and TRBJ2-3; D is perhaps TRBD1 (6 bases). This CDR3 region has 16 residues. With 0 bases removed from V and 1 base from J, the gap between germline ends came to 14 bases. Germline V gene sequence: CDR1 GTSNPN, CDR2 SVGIG (reference sequence). CDR3 sequence: CAWSVLSGGGTDTQYI. In nucleotides, the CDR3 is TGTGCCTGGAGTGTACTATCTGGGGGCGGCACAGATACGCAGTATATT.

This clonotype was picked up many times. J is TRBJ2-7 and V is TRBV6-1, with 11 bases aligning to TRBD1. Germline-derived CDR1 and CDR2 are MNHNS and SASEGT. V was pared by 7 bases and J by 4 bases, with 15 bases of the junction left unmatched. There are 17 residues in the CDR3. The CDR3 here is CASKGQGVSGAFYEQYF. CDR3 DNA sequence: TGTGCCAGCAAGGGACAGGGGGTTTCGGGGGCGTTTTACGAGCAGTACTTC.

This clonotype was seen more than once but under ten times. CDR3 region: CSARDGAGGQDTQYF. The CDR3 coding sequence is TGCAGTGCTAGAGATGGGGCGGGGGGGCAAGATACGCAGTATTTT. The V and J genes are TRBV20-1 and TRBJ2-3; the match to TRBD2 covers 9 bases. V gave up 0 bases and J gave up 5 bases; unmatched junction bases: 6. The CDR3 contains 15 residues. Looked up from germline, CDR1 is DFQATT and CDR2 is SNEGSKA (reference sequence).

This clonotype was seen ten or more times. The chain is built from TRBV28 and TRBJ2-5, with 12 bases aligning to TRBD2. Germline V gives CDR1 MDHEN, CDR2 SYDVKM. J gave up 1 base and V 9 bases, and 3 bases lay outside the gene matches. The length of the CDR3 is 14 residues. The CDR3 region has the DNA TGTGCCAGTTCGACTAGCGGGGGCCAAGAGACCCAGTACTTC. Translation: CASSTSGGQETQYF. Combining the CDR3 with reference TRBV28 and TRBJ2-5 gives the whole variable domain DVKVTQSSRYLVKRTGEKVFLECVQDMDHENMFWYRQDPGLGLRLIYFSYDVKMKEKGDIPEGYSVSREKKERFSLILESASTNQTSMYLCASSTSGGQETQYFGPGTRLLVL.

This clonotype was detected many times. This chain uses TRBV29-1 with TRBJ2-4; TRBD2 is a possible D gene (5 bases). This CDR3 region has 14 residues. Trimming removed 4 bases from V and 5 bases from J, with 15 bases in between. The germline V gene has CDR1 SQVTM and CDR2 ANQGSEA. As DNA, the CDR3 is TGCAGCGTTGTACGAAGTTTGGGAGAAAACATTCAGTACTTC. Translated, it gives CSVVRSLGENIQYF.

This clonotype was counted a single time. This chain uses TRBV2 with TRBJ2-1; TRBD2 matches 10 bases. This CDR3 contains 15 residues. CDR1 and CDR2 (germline): SNHLY, FYNNEI. V shed 4 bases and J 5 bases; nucleotides not matched to a gene: 5. The CDR3 here is CASSVRTSGNNEQFF. For the CDR3, the DNA is TGTGCCAGCAGTGTAAGGACTAGCGGCAACAATGAGCAGTTCTTC.

The table lists this clonotype with a few counts. Germline is not matched at one junction end, which may reflect a read error. The chain has TRBV11-2 and TRBJ2-1; D is ambiguous. The CDR3 consists of 16 residues. Germline V gene lookup returns CDR1 SGHAT and CDR2 FQNNGV. The CDR3 sequence: CASSLGVLSPKSERFF. The CDR3 DNA reads as TGTGCCAGCAGCTTAGGAGTGCTTAGCCCGAAGTCTGAGCGGTTCTTC.

This clonotype has only a few counts. V and J are TRBV18 and TRBJ1-2; 7 nucleotides match TRBD1. Germline trimming cut 5 bases from V and 2 bases from J; bases unmatched to any gene: 17. Per the germline V gene, CDR1 is KGHSH and CDR2 is LQKENI. This CDR3 is built from 18 residues. The chain's CDR3 is CASSSSGQNKGRNYGYTF. DNA of the CDR3: TGTGCCAGCTCATCTTCGGGACAGAACAAAGGGAGAAACTATGGCTACACCTTC. The variable domain in full, completed from reference TRBV18 and TRBJ1-2, reads NAGVMQNPRHLVRRRGQEARLRCSPMKGHSHVYWYRQLPEEGLKFMVYLQKENIIDESGMPKERFSAEFPKEGPSILRIQQVVRGDSAAYFCASSSSGQNKGRNYGYTFGSGTRLTVV.

The gene calls are TRBV3-1 and TRBJ2-2; 8 nucleotides agree with TRBD2. Unmatched junction bases numbered 3, after V lost 3 bases and J lost 3 bases. This CDR3 contains 15 residues. The germline V gene has CDR1 LGHDT and CDR2 YNNKEL (reference sequence). The CDR3 loop is CASSHSGGYTGELFF. CDR3 DNA: TGTGCCAGCAGCCACAGCGGGGGCTACACCGGGGAGCTGTTTTTT.

Ten or more counts support this clonotype. V gene TRBV10-3 combines with J gene TRBJ2-5; tentatively, D is TRBD1 or TRBD2 (5 bases each). V dropped 1 base and J dropped 2 bases, with 11 bases sitting between them. The V gene's germline CDR1 is ENHRY and CDR2 SYGVKD. The CDR3 has 15 residues. CDR3 DNA sequence: TGTGCCATCAGTGAGTTTGGGGGAGAGCAAGAGACCCAGTACTTC. Amino acids: CAISEFGGEQETQYF.

This clonotype was found a few times. V usage is TRBV19 and J usage is TRBJ2-1; D unresolved. Germline V lookup: CDR1 LNHDA, CDR2 SQIVND (reference sequence). V gave up 2 bases and J gave up 4 bases, with 9 bases separating them. The CDR3 runs 14 residues. CDR3 bases: TGTGCCAGTAGTATAAGGCAGATTTACAATGAGCAGTTCTTC. Its translation is CASSIRQIYNEQFF.

This clonotype was counted only a few times. J is TRBJ2-6 and V is TRBV12-3 or TRBV12-4; D uncertain. The CDR3 is 14 residues long. The germline V and J ends were trimmed by 3 bases and 4 bases, with 7 bases remaining between them. The CDR3 DNA reads TGTGCCAGCAGTTTTTGGGTCGGGGCCAACGTCCTGACTTTC. Encoded protein: CASSFWVGANVLTF.

The rearrangement links TRBV12-3 or TRBV12-4 to TRBJ1-5, with unresolved D. Trimming removed 4 bases from V and 4 bases from J, with 8 bases in between. CDR3 length: 13 residues. The DNA of the CDR3 is TGTGCCAGCAGTTGGGCCGAGAATCAGCCCCAGCATTTT. Translation gives CASSWAENQPQHF.

This clonotype was detected ten times or more. The junction and the germline gene differ at one end; a read error may be behind it. The J gene is TRBJ2-3, the V gene TRBV12-3 or TRBV12-4; D may correspond to TRBD1 or TRBD2 (5 bases each). CDR3 length: 16 amino acids. The chain's CDR3 is CASSPGTGWSTDAQYF. The CDR3 region has the DNA TGTGCCAGCAGCCCTGGGACGGGTTGGAGCACAGATGCGCAGTATTTT.

The V call is TRBV12-3 or TRBV12-4, the J call TRBJ2-5, with 10 bases identical to TRBD2. The CDR3 is 14 amino acids. V dropped 7 bases and J dropped 5; count of bases not matched to a gene: 7. The CDR3: CASTLGLAFETQYF. The CDR3 DNA reads TGTGCCAGCACCTTGGGACTAGCGTTTGAGACCCAGTACTTC.

This clonotype was seen many times. The rearrangement joins TRBV7-2 to TRBJ2-6, with a weak D call TRBD2 (6 bases). The CDR3 totals 16 residues. Germline-derived CDR1 and CDR2 are SGHTA and FQGNSA. The CDR3, as DNA: TGTGCTAGGGGAGGCAGTTCCAGATCTGGGGCCAACGTCCTGACTTTC. Its translation is CARGGSSRSGANVLTF. Full variable domain (remainder filled in from reference TRBV7-2 and TRBJ2-6): GAGVSQSPSNKVTEKGKDVELRCDPISGHTALYWYRQSLGQGLEFLIYFQGNSAPDKSGLPSDRFSAERTGGSVSTLTIQRTQQEDSAVYLCARGGSSRSGANVLTFGAGSRLTVL.

V and J are TRBV12-3 or TRBV12-4 and TRBJ2-2; D gene unclear. V lost 7 bases, J lost 1 base, and 13 bases lay in between. CDR3 length: 15 amino acids. CDR3 region: CASTLIWGNTGELFF. CDR3 DNA sequence: TGTGCCAGCACCCTGATTTGGGGGAACACCGGGGAGCTGTTTTTT.

This clonotype was counted ten times or more. The chain is built from TRBV28 and TRBJ1-5, with D perhaps matching TRBD1 (5 bases). This CDR3 has 17 amino acids. Trimming cost V 1 base and J 7 bases, with 20 bases left between them. Germline assignment: CDR1 MDHEN and CDR2 SYDVKM. The CDR3 reads CASSLSSGVGGKQPQHF. For the CDR3, the DNA is TGTGCCAGCAGTTTATCATCAGGAGTGGGGGGGAAACAGCCCCAGCATTTT.

Notes on this clonotype: A much larger clone is a single base away; this may be a read error. V and J are TRBV6-7 and TRBJ2-1, with 7 bases identical to TRBD1. The DNA end favors TRBJ2-5, so the J call may be wrong. TRBV6-7 is an ORF; its function is uncertain. CDR3 length: 14 amino acids. The CDR3: CASSCRDSRETQYF. The DNA of the CDR3 is TGTGCCAGCAGTTGCCGGGACAGTCGAGAGACCCAGTACTTC.

As to this clonotype: A far larger clone differs by one base, so this is likely a read error. The V call is TRBV11-2, the J call TRBJ2-3, with 11 bases matching TRBD1. TRBJ2-7 matches the DNA end more closely, so the J call is doubtful. The CDR3 extends over 18 amino acids. The V gene's germline CDR1 is SGHAT and CDR2 FQNNGV. CDR3 DNA sequence: TGTGCCAGCAACCCGATTCACCGGGACAGGGGGTCCACCTACGAGCAGTACTTC. Residues: CASNPIHRDRGSTYEQYF.

The chain links TRBV6-2 or TRBV6-3 to TRBJ2-7, with D possibly matching TRBD1 (5 bases). The CDR3 has 16 residues. Trimming cost V 5 bases and J 0 bases, with 17 bases left between them. The germline gives CDR1 MNHEY, CDR2 SVGEGT. The CDR3, as DNA: TGTGCCAGCAGTAGCCGCGTTGGGGCAATCTCCTACGAGCAGTACTTC. Translated, it gives CASSSRVGAISYEQYF.

This clonotype came up many times. V and J are TRBV29-1 and TRBJ1-6; D remains ambiguous. CDR1 is SQVTM, CDR2 ANQGSEA, per germline. The CDR3 runs to 12 residues. V lost 7 bases, J lost 3 bases, and 7 bases lay in between. CDR3 sequence reads: CSARNYNSPLHF. In DNA form, the CDR3 reads TGCAGCGCCCGGAACTATAATTCACCCCTCCACTTT. Full variable domain (outside the CDR3, taken from reference TRBV29-1 and TRBJ1-6): SAVISQKPSRDICQRGTSLTIQCQVDSQVTMMFWYRQQPGQSLTLIATANQGSEATYESGFVIDKFPISRPNLTFSTLTVSNMSPEDSSIYLCSARNYNSPLHFGNGTRLTVT.

On this clonotype: The likely explanation is a read error, given a far larger clone one base away. This chain uses TRBV2 with TRBJ1-2; no definite D call. The CDR3 totals 14 residues. V lost 3 bases and J lost 7, with 15 bases in between. Germline lookup yields CDR1 SNHLY and CDR2 FYNNEI. The chain's CDR3 is CASSDSLEVSGYTF. In DNA, the CDR3 is TGTGCCAGCAGTGACAGCCTTGAGGTCTCTGGCTACACCTTC.

This clonotype was seen many times. The chain links TRBV2 to TRBJ1-2, with 12 bases that match TRBD1. V lost 3 bases, J lost 6 bases, and 5 bases stayed unmatched. This CDR3 spans 15 amino acids. In germline, CDR1 is SNHLY, CDR2 FYNNEI. DNA for the CDR3: TGTGCCAGCAGTGACGTGGGACAGGGGGCGGATGGCTACACCTTC. Translating gives CASSDVGQGADGYTF.

This clonotype was seen repeatedly, ten times or more. The chain links TRBV11-3 to TRBJ2-1; 8 bases map to TRBD2. Germline V CDR1 and CDR2: SGHNT, YENEEA. The V gene end was trimmed by 2 bases and the J gene end by 5 bases; junction bases not matched to a gene: 8. The CDR3 sequence is 16 residues long. CDR3 DNA: TGTGCCAGCAGCTTATGGGGGACTAGTAGTGACAATGAGCAGTTCTTC. Amino acids: CASSLWGTSSDNEQFF. Drawing the rest from reference TRBV11-3 and TRBJ2-1, the complete variable domain is EAGVVQSPRYKIIEKKQPVAFWCNPISGHNTLYWYLQNLGQGPELLIRYENEEAVDDSQLPKDRFSAERLKGVDSTLKIQPAELGDSAVYLCASSLWGTSSDNEQFFGPGTRLTVL.

The rearrangement joins TRBV7-2 to TRBJ2-7, with 12 positions matching TRBD2. CDR1 and CDR2 from the germline V gene are SGHTA and FQGNSA. This CDR3 has 17 amino acids. With 5 bases clipped from V and 0 bases from J, the junction kept 8 bases outside the gene matches. CDR3: CASSPRRGLAGSYEQYF. The CDR3 DNA follows: TGTGCCAGCAGCCCGCGCCGGGGACTAGCGGGCTCCTACGAGCAGTACTTC.